The entry below gives a single TCR beta chain sequence along with its context. Its specificity is unknown. This CDR3 comprises 15 residues. CDR1 and CDR2 from the germline V gene are MNHEY and SVGAGI. The V and J ends lost 5 bases and 2 bases respectively, with 16 bases between them. This record comes from a study of OX40 agonist ivuxolimab in advanced cancers. Looking at the study overall: Patients received ivuxolimab, an agonistic anti-OX40 (CD134) antibody. Broader study findings: In CD8+ T cells, expanded clones were on average more numerous than in CD4+.

Autoimmune disease history or systemic immunosuppression barred patients. The method was immunoSEQ multiplex PCR; TCRdb's version includes in-frame clones alone and lacks a portion of them. Seen here are fewer than 80,000 clones, 75% to 90% observed once, and the top ten hold roughly 6.5%. The specimen comprised CD4+ or CD8+ T cells sorted from blood, sampled in a trial of the OX40 agonist ivuxolimab. The sequence was collected from an adult with an advanced solid tumor such as melanoma, head and neck, liver or kidney cancer. The rearrangement joins TRBV6-5 to TRBJ2-7, with D possibly called TRBD1 or TRBD2 (5 bases each). The CDR3 DNA sequence: TGTGCCAGCAGTACACCCCGGGACGGAGCCTACGAGCAGTACTTC. It is translated as CASSTPRDGAYEQYF.